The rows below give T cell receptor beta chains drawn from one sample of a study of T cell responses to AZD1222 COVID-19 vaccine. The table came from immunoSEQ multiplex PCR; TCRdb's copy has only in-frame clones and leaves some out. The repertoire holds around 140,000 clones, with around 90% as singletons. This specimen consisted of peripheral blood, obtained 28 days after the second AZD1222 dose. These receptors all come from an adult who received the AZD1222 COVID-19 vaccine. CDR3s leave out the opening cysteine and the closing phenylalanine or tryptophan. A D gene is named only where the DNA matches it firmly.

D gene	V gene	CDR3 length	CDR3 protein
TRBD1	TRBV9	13	ASSVGGTAGNTIY
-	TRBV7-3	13	ASSLEGNAGNTIY
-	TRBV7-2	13	ASSLMWGTHNEQF
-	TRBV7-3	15	ASSLNPAGQLQETQY
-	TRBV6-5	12	ASSYQGLADTQY
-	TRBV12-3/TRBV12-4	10	ASRYTDQPQH
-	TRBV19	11	ASSITGLTEAF
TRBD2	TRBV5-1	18	ASRYRPGLAGDANTGELF
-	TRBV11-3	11	ASSLMRDTEAF
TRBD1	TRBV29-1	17	SVDDLIGDRGRRNTEAF
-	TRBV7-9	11	ASSLGEGDTQY
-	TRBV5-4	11	ASSLPAGDGYT
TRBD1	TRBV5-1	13	ASSLGDRAFSEAF
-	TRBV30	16	ALEAGGGAEGVNEKLF
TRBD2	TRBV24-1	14	ATSDSSGREYNEQF
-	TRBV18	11	ASSPTGMDGYT
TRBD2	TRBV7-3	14	ASSLTSGGATDTQY
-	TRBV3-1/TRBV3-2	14	ASSQVPGGRREKLF
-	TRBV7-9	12	ASSLGLEGGELF
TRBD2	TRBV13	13	ASSSAGDGYNEQF
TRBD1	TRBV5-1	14	ASSLAKTGGNEKLF
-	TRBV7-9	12	ASSLSGNTGELF
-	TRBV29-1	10	SVGTNTDTQY
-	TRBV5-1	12	ASSLGPGNYGYT
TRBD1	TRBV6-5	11	ASSRGQGESYT
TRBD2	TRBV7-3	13	ASSYPGTSDNEQF
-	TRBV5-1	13	ASRAWRGYNSPLH
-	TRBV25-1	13	ASSELTGRDNEQF
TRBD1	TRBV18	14	ASSPGQGTTNEKLF
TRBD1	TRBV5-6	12	ASSRQGYSYGYT
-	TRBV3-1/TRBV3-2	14	ASSQDRGYSGNTIY
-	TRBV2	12	ASNMVQYNSPLH
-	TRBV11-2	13	ASSSWTAGSGKLF
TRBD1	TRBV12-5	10	ASEGGRETQY
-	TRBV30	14	AWSPPGALYNSPLH
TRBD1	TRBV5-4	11	ASSSTGGNTIY
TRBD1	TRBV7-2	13	ASSLEGALNTEAF
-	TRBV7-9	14	ASSFGQGSPGNTIY
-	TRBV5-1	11	ASSFGSNNEQF
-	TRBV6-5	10	ASHSGVETQY
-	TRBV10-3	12	AISDQGRGEKLF
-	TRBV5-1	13	ASSPGEGGNQPQH
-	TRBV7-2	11	ASSLAPIDTQY
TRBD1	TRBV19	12	ASSMTQGGQPQH
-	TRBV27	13	ASTLRRGINNEQF
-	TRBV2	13	ASWGRGARNSPLH
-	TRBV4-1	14	ASSQVGGLAYNEQF
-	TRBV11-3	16	ASSLDRGGTSSYNEQF
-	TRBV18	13	ASSAGTDLNYGYT
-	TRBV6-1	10	ASSDSPRGYT
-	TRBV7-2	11	ASSLGPTDTQY
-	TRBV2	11	ASSGQRNTEAF
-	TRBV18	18	ASSLNVGGSSQIYNSPLH